The 2 T cell receptor beta chains below all came from one sample that was sequenced in a study of blood T cell repertoires in COVID-19. Only in-frame clones appear in the TCRdb table, and some are missing; sequencing was by immunoSEQ multiplex PCR. The sample includes tens of thousands of clones, approximately 75% of them seen just once. The sample taken for sequencing was peripheral blood. The receptors were sampled from a woman in her 70s with COVID-19, enrolled during active disease.

As for this clone: Compared with germline, one end of the junction differs, possibly owing to a read error. In nucleotides, the CDR3 is TGTGCCAGCAGGGAAGAACACACCACTGAAGCTTTCTTT. Translated: CASREEHTTEAFF. The chain is built from TRBV2 and TRBJ1-1; D is ambiguous. This CDR3 region has 13 residues. In germline, CDR1 is SNHLY, CDR2 FYNNEI. Full variable domain (remainder filled in from reference TRBV2 and TRBJ1-1): EPEVTQTPSHQVTQMGQEVILRCVPISNHLYFYWYRQILGQKVEFLVSFYNNEISEKSEIFDDQFSVERPDGSNFTLKIRSTKLEDSAMYFCASREEHTTEAFFGQGTRLTVV.

This clone was observed a handful of times. The gene calls are TRBV2 and TRBJ1-6; 7 bases agree with TRBD1. This CDR3 comprises 13 residues. Germline V lookup: CDR1 SNHLY, CDR2 FYNNEI. The ends lost 11 bases at V and 9 bases at J; junction bases unmatched: 10. In nucleotides, the CDR3 is TGTGCCGGTAAAGGACAGGTGGTTTCACCCCTCCACTTT. This sequence encodes CAGKGQVVSPLHF.